These 31 T cell receptor beta chains were sequenced from one sample in a study of blood T cells in healthy people across ages. Sample-barcoded 5' priming and a J-beta primer mix drove a second PCR of 7 to 11 cycles. TCRdb analysed the 5' RACE reads with MiXCR anew, one entry per CDR3 protein. The sample holds approximately 580,000 distinct CDR3 sequences; 20% to 30% are singletons and the top ten take roughly 9.4%. The sample was also linked to a second study, of T cells of mothers and their children.

The sequenced sample was blood. The receptors originated from a boy aged 10-17 years in good health.

The chain is built from TRBV4-2 and TRBJ2-5; maybe TRBD2 (5 bases). The J call may be incorrect, as the DNA end agrees better with TRBJ2-1. Looked up from germline, CDR1 is LGHNA and CDR2 is YNFKEQ. This CDR3 has 17 amino acids. CDR3 coding DNA: TGTGCCAGCAGCCAAGTAATTCGAGGGCCCCTCGCCAATGAGCAGTTCTTC. This translates into CASSQVIRGPLANEQFF.

This clonotype was found many times. This rearrangement joins TRBV6-2 or TRBV6-3 to TRBJ2-7; D might be TRBD1 (6 bases). Germline loops: CDR1 MNHEY, CDR2 SVGEGT. The CDR3 is 15 residues long. Trimming pared 5 bases from V and 2 bases from J, leaving 16 bases between. The CDR3 DNA sequence: TGTGCCAGCAGTCTAACCCTCAGGGGACCCTACGAGCAGTACTTC. Translation gives CASSLTLRGPYEQYF.

This chain uses TRBV19 with TRBJ2-5; a possible D gene is TRBD1 (5 bases). V was trimmed by 7 bases and J by 0 bases, leaving 9 bases between them. Germline loops: CDR1 LNHDA, CDR2 SQIVND (reference sequence). The CDR3 has 13 amino acids. Here the CDR3 reads CASIDRNQETQYF. The CDR3 DNA reads as TGTGCCAGTATAGACAGAAACCAAGAGACCCAGTACTTC.

The chain employs TRBV5-1 and TRBJ2-1; D is undetermined. Trimming took 0 bases from V and 0 from J, leaving 10 bases between them. CDR1 is SGHRS, CDR2 YFSETQ, per germline. This CDR3 spans 16 amino acids. The CDR3 spells CASSLAARSSYNEQFF. The CDR3 DNA is TGCGCCAGCAGCTTGGCCGCCCGATCCTCCTACAATGAGCAGTTCTTC.

The chain uses TRBV9 and TRBJ2-2; D unclear. CDR1 and CDR2 from the germline V gene are SGDLS and YYNGEE. V lost 0 bases and J lost 1, with 16 bases in between. CDR3 length: 18 residues. CDR3 sequence reads: CASSVELSRVGNTGELFF. CDR3 nucleotides: TGTGCCAGCAGCGTAGAGTTGTCCCGGGTAGGGAACACCGGGGAGCTGTTTTTT.

This chain uses TRBV12-3 or TRBV12-4 with TRBJ2-3, with D unresolved. CDR3 length: 16 amino acids. Trimming removed 4 bases from V and 4 bases from J, with 18 bases in between. The CDR3, as DNA: TGTGCCAGCAGTTCCCCGACCAGCGTGAGAGCAGATACGCAGTATTTT. It translates to CASSSPTSVRADTQYF.

Regarding this clonotype: It may be a read error: a sequence one base away is much more abundant. The rearrangement joins TRBV7-2 to TRBJ2-5; 7 nucleotides match TRBD2. The CDR3 covers 16 residues. Germline trimming cut 1 base from V and 1 base from J; bases unmatched to any gene: 6. CDR1 and CDR2 (germline): SGHTA, FQGNSA. The CDR3 DNA is TGTGCCAGCAGCTTAGGAGAACTAGCGTTCCAAGAGACCCAGTACTTC. Translated: CASSLGELAFQETQYF. Complete variable domain (other parts from reference TRBV7-2 and TRBJ2-5): GAGVSQSPSNKVTEKGKDVELRCDPISGHTALYWYRQSLGQGLEFLIYFQGNSAPDKSGLPSDRFSAERTGGSVSTLTIQRTQQEDSAVYLCASSLGELAFQETQYFGPGTRLLVL.

CDR3 DNA sequence: TGTGCCAGCAGCTCCTCGGAGGCGGGACTCACAGATACGCAGTATTTT. It yields the protein CASSSSEAGLTDTQYF. This chain joins TRBV13 and TRBJ2-3; tentative D call: TRBD2 (6 bases). This CDR3 has 16 amino acids. Germline V gene lookup returns CDR1 PRHDT and CDR2 FYEKMQ (reference sequence). The germline V and J ends were trimmed by 4 bases and 2 bases, with 16 bases remaining between them.

In its sample, this clonotype was seen a few times. V gene TRBV7-8 combines with J gene TRBJ2-4; D unclear. The germline V gene has CDR1 SGHVS and CDR2 FQNEAQ. The V and J ends lost 1 base and 0 bases respectively, with 10 bases between them. The CDR3 is made up of 16 amino acids. The CDR3 coding sequence is TGTGCCAGCAGCTTAGTGGGGTCACTAGCCAAAAACATTCAGTACTTC. Translated, it gives CASSLVGSLAKNIQYF.

The rearrangement links TRBV28 to TRBJ2-1; 10 bases match TRBD2. J gave up 6 bases and V 7 bases, and 21 bases lay outside the gene matches. The germline V gene encodes CDR1 MDHEN and CDR2 SYDVKM. There are 19 residues in the CDR3. The CDR3 DNA reads TGTGCCAGCACCGCGGGGCTAGCGGGAGACCAGGGCTTATTCAATGAGCAGTTCTTC. Its protein is CASTAGLAGDQGLFNEQFF.

This clonotype was observed a handful of times. The J gene is TRBJ2-5, the V gene TRBV4-1; the match to TRBD2 covers 9 bases. The CDR3 runs 17 residues. V lost 3 bases, J lost 5 bases, and 13 bases stayed unmatched. Looked up from germline, CDR1 is MGHRA and CDR2 is YSYEKL. The CDR3 nucleotides read TGCGCCAGCAGCCACCTCCCCGTAGTAGCGGGAGCGGAGACCCAGTACTTC. As protein: CASSHLPVVAGAETQYF.

V gene TRBV7-2 combines with J gene TRBJ1-5; D uncertain. The germline CDR1 and CDR2 sequences are SGHTA and FQGNSA. Trimming pared 7 bases from V and 5 bases from J, leaving 18 bases between. The CDR3 runs 15 residues. CDR3 bases: TGTGCCAGCACCCCCAACGGAGGTTGGGATCAGCCCCAGCATTTT. Encoded protein: CASTPNGGWDQPQHF.

The chain combines TRBV5-6 with TRBJ1-1; no firm D call. The CDR3 is 14 residues long. V lost 0 bases to trimming and J lost 1 base, with 7 bases between them. Per germline, CDR1 SGHDT and CDR2 YYEEEE. The CDR3 DNA follows: TGTGCCAGCAGCTTGGTAGAAGAGAACACTGAAGCTTTCTTT. This translates into CASSLVEENTEAFF.

This clonotype was detected once. The chain recombines TRBV28 with TRBJ1-5; perhaps TRBD1 as D (5 bases). Germline CDR1 reads MDHEN; CDR2 reads SYDVKM. CDR3 length: 15 amino acids. Between the trimmed V and J ends, which lost 3 bases and 5 bases, there was a span of 14 bases. Here the CDR3 DNA reads TGTGCCAGCAGTTTTTACAGGACATTCGATCAGCCCCAGCATTTT. Residues: CASSFYRTFDQPQHF.

This clonotype was detected a few times. The chain is built from TRBV10-3 and TRBJ2-5; a possible D gene is TRBD2 (7 bases). Per the germline V gene, CDR1 is ENHRY and CDR2 is SYGVKD. V lost 3 bases, J lost 4 bases, and 18 bases lay in between. The CDR3 sequence is 16 residues long. The CDR3 DNA reads TGTGCCATCAGTGACCAACGGTCAGGGGAGGGAGAGACCCAGTACTTC. Amino acid sequence: CAISDQRSGEGETQYF.

About this clonotype: An end of the junction differs from the germline gene, which may be a read error. The chain is built from TRBV2 and TRBJ1-2; 10 bases line up with TRBD1. The CDR3 has 18 amino acids. Germline V gene data show CDR1 as SNHLY and CDR2 as FYNNEI. The CDR3 region is CASSDDQTGGPLANGSTF. CDR3 nucleotide sequence: TGTGCCAGCAGTGACGACCAGACAGGGGGCCCCCTGGCAAATGGCTCCACCTTC.

This clonotype was counted a few times. The chain is built from TRBV4-3 and TRBJ2-5, with unresolved D. The better agreement between TRBJ2-1 and the DNA end casts doubt on the J call. There are 12 residues in the CDR3. In germline, CDR1 is LGHNA, CDR2 YSLEER. CDR3 nucleotide sequence: TGCGCCAGCAGCCAAAAGGGCAATGAGCAGTTCTTC. This codes for CASSQKGNEQFF.

The chain carries TRBV27 and TRBJ2-1; D uncertain. The CDR3 spans 17 residues. Trimming left V 0 bases short and J 0 bases short, with 12 bases between. The germline V gene has CDR1 MNHEY and CDR2 SMNVEV (reference sequence). The DNA for the CDR3 is TGTGCCAGCAGTTTATCCCTAGTCCACAGCTCCTACAATGAGCAGTTCTTC. Protein sequence: CASSLSLVHSSYNEQFF.

This chain joins TRBV6-6 and TRBJ1-4; D not resolved. Germline V CDR1 and CDR2: MNHNY, SVGAGI (reference sequence). This CDR3 is 14 amino acids long. Trimming took 2 bases from V and 8 from J, leaving 12 bases between them. CDR3 protein: CASSYGGIEEKLFF. CDR3 coding DNA: TGTGCCAGCAGTTACGGAGGGATCGAAGAAAAACTGTTTTTT.

The V and J genes are TRBV19 and TRBJ1-5, with TRBD1 as a possible D gene (5 bases). This CDR3 contains 15 residues. CDR1 and CDR2 from the germline V gene are LNHDA and SQIVND (reference sequence). V shed 5 bases and J shed 3 bases, with 14 bases lying between them. CDR3 sequence reads: CASSDQGGDNQPQHF. In DNA form, the CDR3 reads TGTGCCAGTAGTGACCAGGGAGGGGACAATCAGCCCCAGCATTTT.

The V and J genes are TRBV20-1 and TRBJ1-1; D perhaps matches TRBD1 (5 bases). V lost 6 bases and J lost 0, with 11 bases in between. This CDR3 region has 13 residues. CDR1 DFQATT and CDR2 SNEGSKA come from the germline V gene (reference sequence). CDR3 in DNA: TGCAGTGCCCGTGAGGGGATGAACACTGAAGCTTTCTTT. Encoded protein: CSAREGMNTEAFF.

Many counts were recorded for this clonotype. CDR3 sequence reads: CASSGVYQETQYF. The DNA of the CDR3 is TGTGCCAGCAGCGGGGTTTACCAAGAGACCCAGTACTTC. The chain joins TRBV12-3 or TRBV12-4 to TRBJ2-5; a possible D gene is TRBD2 (5 bases). Trimming left V 6 bases short and J 0 bases short, with 8 bases between. CDR3 size: 13 residues.

V gene TRBV15 combines with J gene TRBJ1-4, with D perhaps TRBD1 (6 bases). Germline CDR1 is LNHNV and CDR2 is YYDKDF (reference sequence). The CDR3 runs to 16 residues. Trimming took off 5 bases at V and 7 bases at J, with 20 bases between the two ends. In DNA form, the CDR3 reads TGTGCCACCAGCTGGGGGGCATTTGCCCGTCGTGAAAAACTGTTTTTT. Amino acids: CATSWGAFARREKLFF.

This CDR3 is CASRGTSKETQYF. The CDR3 bases are TGTGCCAGCAGAGGGACTAGCAAGGAGACCCAGTACTTC. The chain has TRBV6-2 or TRBV6-3 and TRBJ2-5; 9 bases align to TRBD2. Trimming cost V 6 bases and J 5 bases; bases outside gene matches: 4. The germline CDR1 and CDR2 sequences are MNHEY and SVGEGT. CDR3 size: 13 residues.

This clonotype was counted a few times. This chain joins TRBV4-3 and TRBJ2-1; 7 bases fit TRBD2. Germline loops: CDR1 LGHNA, CDR2 YSLEER. V lost 0 bases, J lost 3 bases, and 5 bases stayed unmatched. This CDR3 has 16 residues. The CDR3 nucleotides read TGCGCCAGCAGCCAAGATGTCCTAGCGGACTACAATGAGCAGTTCTTC. Amino acids: CASSQDVLADYNEQFF.

In its sample, this clonotype was seen a few times. The rearrangement joins TRBV5-6 to TRBJ1-1; 10 nucleotides agree with TRBD1. V gave up 4 bases and J gave up 11 bases; unmatched junction bases: 8. The CDR3 is 13 residues long. The V gene's germline CDR1 is SGHDT and CDR2 YYEEEE. CDR3 sequence (DNA): TGTGCCAGCAGCCCCGGGACAGGGGTTAGGGCTTTCTTT. As protein: CASSPGTGVRAFF.

The V gene is TRBV3-1, the J gene TRBJ2-5, with 9 bases fitting TRBD1. This CDR3 has 13 amino acids. Germline V gene data show CDR1 as LGHDT and CDR2 as YNNKEL (reference sequence). V shed 4 bases, J shed 6 bases, and the junction held 3 bases outside the gene matches. This CDR3 is CASSRDRAKTQYF. The DNA of the CDR3 is TGTGCCAGCAGCCGGGACAGGGCCAAGACCCAGTACTTC.

This clonotype was found a few times. The chain has TRBV29-1 and TRBJ2-5; the match to TRBD2 covers 8 bases. Germline V gene data show CDR1 as SQVTM and CDR2 as ANQGSEA. This CDR3 region has 16 residues. After removal of 2 bases from V and 4 bases from J, the junction contained 12 bases not matched to a gene. CDR3 residues: CSVETQRGSKGETQYF. The CDR3 DNA is TGCAGCGTTGAAACCCAGCGGGGGTCAAAGGGAGAGACCCAGTACTTC. Full variable domain (missing parts from reference TRBV29-1 and TRBJ2-5): SAVISQKPSRDICQRGTSLTIQCQVDSQVTMMFWYRQQPGQSLTLIATANQGSEATYESGFVIDKFPISRPNLTFSTLTVSNMSPEDSSIYLCSVETQRGSKGETQYFGPGTRLLVL.

This clonotype turned up a few times. The V call is TRBV7-3, the J call TRBJ2-5, with 9 nucleotides matching TRBD2. Germline CDR1 and CDR2: SGHTA and FQGTGA. V shed 4 bases and J 1 base; nucleotides not matched to a gene: 7. This CDR3 comprises 16 residues. This CDR3 is CASSSFSGSGQETQYF. CDR3 DNA sequence: TGTGCCAGCAGCTCGTTTAGCGGGAGCGGCCAAGAGACCCAGTACTTC.

This clonotype was found a few times. V usage is TRBV6-2 or TRBV6-3 and J usage is TRBJ2-5; D unresolved. V dropped 6 bases and J dropped 2 bases, with 7 bases sitting between them. Germline values: CDR1 MNHEY, CDR2 SVGEGT. The CDR3 is 12 amino acids. DNA of the CDR3: TGTGCCAGCAGCCCCGAGCAAGAGACCCAGTACTTC. Encoded protein: CASSPEQETQYF.

The CDR3 loop is CASSEGTGTNQPQHF. The CDR3 DNA sequence: TGTGCCAGCAGCGAAGGGACAGGCACGAATCAGCCCCAGCATTTT. The chain couples TRBV9 to TRBJ1-5, with 8 bases identical to TRBD1. The germline V gene encodes CDR1 SGDLS and CDR2 YYNGEE. The V gene end was trimmed by 3 bases and the J gene end by 4 bases; junction bases not matched to a gene: 6. The CDR3 spans 15 residues. The variable domain in full, completed from reference TRBV9 and TRBJ1-5, reads DSGVTQTPKHLITATGQRVTLRCSPRSGDLSVYWYQQSLDQGLQFLIQYYNGEERAKGNILERFSAQQFPDLHSELNLSSLELGDSALYFCASSEGTGTNQPQHFGDGTRLSIL.